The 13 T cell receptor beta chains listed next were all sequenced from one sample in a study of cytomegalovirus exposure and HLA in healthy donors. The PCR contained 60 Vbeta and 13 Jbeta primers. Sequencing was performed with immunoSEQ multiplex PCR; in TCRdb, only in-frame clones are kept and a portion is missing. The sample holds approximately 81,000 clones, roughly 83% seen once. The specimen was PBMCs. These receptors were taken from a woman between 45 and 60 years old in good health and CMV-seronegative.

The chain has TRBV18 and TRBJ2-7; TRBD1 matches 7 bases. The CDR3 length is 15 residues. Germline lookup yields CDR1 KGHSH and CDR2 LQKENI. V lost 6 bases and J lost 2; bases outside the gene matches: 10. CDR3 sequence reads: CASSPGTANTYEQYF. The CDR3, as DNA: TGTGCCAGCTCCCCCGGGACAGCCAACACCTACGAGCAGTACTTC.

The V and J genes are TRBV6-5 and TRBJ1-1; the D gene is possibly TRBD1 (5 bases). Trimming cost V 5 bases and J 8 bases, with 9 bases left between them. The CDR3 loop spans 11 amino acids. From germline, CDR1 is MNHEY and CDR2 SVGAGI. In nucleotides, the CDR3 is TGTGCCAGCAGTACAAGACAGGAAGCTTTCTTT. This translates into CASSTRQEAFF.

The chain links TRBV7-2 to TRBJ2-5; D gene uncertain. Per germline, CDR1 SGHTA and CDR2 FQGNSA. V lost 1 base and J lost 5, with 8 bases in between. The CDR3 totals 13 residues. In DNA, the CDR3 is TGTGCCAGCAGCTTAGTTTCCCCGGAGACCCAGTACTTC. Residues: CASSLVSPETQYF.

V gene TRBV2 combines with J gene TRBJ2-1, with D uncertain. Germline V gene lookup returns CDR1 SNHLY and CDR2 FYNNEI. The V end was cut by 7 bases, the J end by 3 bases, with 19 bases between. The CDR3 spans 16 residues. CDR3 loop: CASISESPELYNEQFF. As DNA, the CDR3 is TGTGCCAGCATCAGCGAGAGCCCAGAACTCTACAATGAGCAGTTCTTC.

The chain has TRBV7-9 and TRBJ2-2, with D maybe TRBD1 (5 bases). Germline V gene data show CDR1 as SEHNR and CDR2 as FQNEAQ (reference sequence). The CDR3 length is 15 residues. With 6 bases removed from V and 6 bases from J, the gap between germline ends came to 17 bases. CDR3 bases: TGTGCCAGCAGGTCGTTTCTCCAGGGTCCCGGGGAGCTGTTTTTT. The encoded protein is CASRSFLQGPGELFF.

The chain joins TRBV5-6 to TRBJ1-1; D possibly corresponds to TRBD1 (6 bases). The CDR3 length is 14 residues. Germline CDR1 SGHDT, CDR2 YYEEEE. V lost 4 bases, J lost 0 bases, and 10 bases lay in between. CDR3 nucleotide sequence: TGTGCCAGCAGCCCCCAGGGGATGAACACTGAAGCTTTCTTT. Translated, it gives CASSPQGMNTEAFF.

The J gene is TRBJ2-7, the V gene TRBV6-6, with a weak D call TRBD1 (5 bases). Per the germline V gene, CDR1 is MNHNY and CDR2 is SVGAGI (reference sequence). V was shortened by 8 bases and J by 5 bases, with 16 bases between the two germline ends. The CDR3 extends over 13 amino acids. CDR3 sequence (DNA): TGTGCCAGCCTGCGGCAGGGCGGCAACGAGCAGTACTTC. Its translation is CASLRQGGNEQYF.

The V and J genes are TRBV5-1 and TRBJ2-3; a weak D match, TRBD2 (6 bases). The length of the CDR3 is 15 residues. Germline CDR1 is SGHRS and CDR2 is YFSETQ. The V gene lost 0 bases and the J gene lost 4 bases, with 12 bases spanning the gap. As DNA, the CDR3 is TGCGCCAGCAGCTTGGACGGGAGAGAGGCAGATACGCAGTATTTT. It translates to CASSLDGREADTQYF.

CDR3 bases: TGTGCCAGCAGCGTATCCGGGGATAACAATGAGCAGTTCTTC. Its protein product is CASSVSGDNNEQFF. This chain uses TRBV7-9 with TRBJ2-1; perhaps TRBD2 as D (5 bases). V dropped 5 bases and J dropped 5 bases, with 13 bases sitting between them. CDR1 SEHNR and CDR2 FQNEAQ come from the germline V gene (reference sequence). This CDR3 contains 14 residues.

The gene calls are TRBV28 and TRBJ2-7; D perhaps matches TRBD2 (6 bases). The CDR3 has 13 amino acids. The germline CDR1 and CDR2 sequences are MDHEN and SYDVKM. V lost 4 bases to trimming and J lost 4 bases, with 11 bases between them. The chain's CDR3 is CASSWREFYEQYF. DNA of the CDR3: TGTGCCAGCAGTTGGAGGGAGTTTTACGAGCAGTACTTC.

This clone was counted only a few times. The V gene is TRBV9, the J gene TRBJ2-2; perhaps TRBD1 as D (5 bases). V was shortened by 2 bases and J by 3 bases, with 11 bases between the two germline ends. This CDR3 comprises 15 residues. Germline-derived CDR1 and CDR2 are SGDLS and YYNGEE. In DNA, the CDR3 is TGTGCCAGCAGCGTTTCCCAGGGTTACACCGGGGAGCTGTTTTTT. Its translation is CASSVSQGYTGELFF.

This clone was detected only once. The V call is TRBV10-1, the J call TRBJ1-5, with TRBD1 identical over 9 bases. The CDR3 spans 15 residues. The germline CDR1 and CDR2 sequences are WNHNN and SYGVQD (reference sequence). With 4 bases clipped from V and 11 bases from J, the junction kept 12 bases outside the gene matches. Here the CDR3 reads CASSVGGTGWKAQHF. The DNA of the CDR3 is TGCGCCAGCAGTGTTGGCGGGACAGGGTGGAAAGCCCAGCATTTT.

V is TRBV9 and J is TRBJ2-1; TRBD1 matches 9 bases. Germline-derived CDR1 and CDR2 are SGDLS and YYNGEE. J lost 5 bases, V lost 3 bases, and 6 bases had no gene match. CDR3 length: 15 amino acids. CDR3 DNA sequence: TGTGCCAGCAGCGATACAGGGGGCGCAGACAATGAGCAGTTCTTC. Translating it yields CASSDTGGADNEQFF.